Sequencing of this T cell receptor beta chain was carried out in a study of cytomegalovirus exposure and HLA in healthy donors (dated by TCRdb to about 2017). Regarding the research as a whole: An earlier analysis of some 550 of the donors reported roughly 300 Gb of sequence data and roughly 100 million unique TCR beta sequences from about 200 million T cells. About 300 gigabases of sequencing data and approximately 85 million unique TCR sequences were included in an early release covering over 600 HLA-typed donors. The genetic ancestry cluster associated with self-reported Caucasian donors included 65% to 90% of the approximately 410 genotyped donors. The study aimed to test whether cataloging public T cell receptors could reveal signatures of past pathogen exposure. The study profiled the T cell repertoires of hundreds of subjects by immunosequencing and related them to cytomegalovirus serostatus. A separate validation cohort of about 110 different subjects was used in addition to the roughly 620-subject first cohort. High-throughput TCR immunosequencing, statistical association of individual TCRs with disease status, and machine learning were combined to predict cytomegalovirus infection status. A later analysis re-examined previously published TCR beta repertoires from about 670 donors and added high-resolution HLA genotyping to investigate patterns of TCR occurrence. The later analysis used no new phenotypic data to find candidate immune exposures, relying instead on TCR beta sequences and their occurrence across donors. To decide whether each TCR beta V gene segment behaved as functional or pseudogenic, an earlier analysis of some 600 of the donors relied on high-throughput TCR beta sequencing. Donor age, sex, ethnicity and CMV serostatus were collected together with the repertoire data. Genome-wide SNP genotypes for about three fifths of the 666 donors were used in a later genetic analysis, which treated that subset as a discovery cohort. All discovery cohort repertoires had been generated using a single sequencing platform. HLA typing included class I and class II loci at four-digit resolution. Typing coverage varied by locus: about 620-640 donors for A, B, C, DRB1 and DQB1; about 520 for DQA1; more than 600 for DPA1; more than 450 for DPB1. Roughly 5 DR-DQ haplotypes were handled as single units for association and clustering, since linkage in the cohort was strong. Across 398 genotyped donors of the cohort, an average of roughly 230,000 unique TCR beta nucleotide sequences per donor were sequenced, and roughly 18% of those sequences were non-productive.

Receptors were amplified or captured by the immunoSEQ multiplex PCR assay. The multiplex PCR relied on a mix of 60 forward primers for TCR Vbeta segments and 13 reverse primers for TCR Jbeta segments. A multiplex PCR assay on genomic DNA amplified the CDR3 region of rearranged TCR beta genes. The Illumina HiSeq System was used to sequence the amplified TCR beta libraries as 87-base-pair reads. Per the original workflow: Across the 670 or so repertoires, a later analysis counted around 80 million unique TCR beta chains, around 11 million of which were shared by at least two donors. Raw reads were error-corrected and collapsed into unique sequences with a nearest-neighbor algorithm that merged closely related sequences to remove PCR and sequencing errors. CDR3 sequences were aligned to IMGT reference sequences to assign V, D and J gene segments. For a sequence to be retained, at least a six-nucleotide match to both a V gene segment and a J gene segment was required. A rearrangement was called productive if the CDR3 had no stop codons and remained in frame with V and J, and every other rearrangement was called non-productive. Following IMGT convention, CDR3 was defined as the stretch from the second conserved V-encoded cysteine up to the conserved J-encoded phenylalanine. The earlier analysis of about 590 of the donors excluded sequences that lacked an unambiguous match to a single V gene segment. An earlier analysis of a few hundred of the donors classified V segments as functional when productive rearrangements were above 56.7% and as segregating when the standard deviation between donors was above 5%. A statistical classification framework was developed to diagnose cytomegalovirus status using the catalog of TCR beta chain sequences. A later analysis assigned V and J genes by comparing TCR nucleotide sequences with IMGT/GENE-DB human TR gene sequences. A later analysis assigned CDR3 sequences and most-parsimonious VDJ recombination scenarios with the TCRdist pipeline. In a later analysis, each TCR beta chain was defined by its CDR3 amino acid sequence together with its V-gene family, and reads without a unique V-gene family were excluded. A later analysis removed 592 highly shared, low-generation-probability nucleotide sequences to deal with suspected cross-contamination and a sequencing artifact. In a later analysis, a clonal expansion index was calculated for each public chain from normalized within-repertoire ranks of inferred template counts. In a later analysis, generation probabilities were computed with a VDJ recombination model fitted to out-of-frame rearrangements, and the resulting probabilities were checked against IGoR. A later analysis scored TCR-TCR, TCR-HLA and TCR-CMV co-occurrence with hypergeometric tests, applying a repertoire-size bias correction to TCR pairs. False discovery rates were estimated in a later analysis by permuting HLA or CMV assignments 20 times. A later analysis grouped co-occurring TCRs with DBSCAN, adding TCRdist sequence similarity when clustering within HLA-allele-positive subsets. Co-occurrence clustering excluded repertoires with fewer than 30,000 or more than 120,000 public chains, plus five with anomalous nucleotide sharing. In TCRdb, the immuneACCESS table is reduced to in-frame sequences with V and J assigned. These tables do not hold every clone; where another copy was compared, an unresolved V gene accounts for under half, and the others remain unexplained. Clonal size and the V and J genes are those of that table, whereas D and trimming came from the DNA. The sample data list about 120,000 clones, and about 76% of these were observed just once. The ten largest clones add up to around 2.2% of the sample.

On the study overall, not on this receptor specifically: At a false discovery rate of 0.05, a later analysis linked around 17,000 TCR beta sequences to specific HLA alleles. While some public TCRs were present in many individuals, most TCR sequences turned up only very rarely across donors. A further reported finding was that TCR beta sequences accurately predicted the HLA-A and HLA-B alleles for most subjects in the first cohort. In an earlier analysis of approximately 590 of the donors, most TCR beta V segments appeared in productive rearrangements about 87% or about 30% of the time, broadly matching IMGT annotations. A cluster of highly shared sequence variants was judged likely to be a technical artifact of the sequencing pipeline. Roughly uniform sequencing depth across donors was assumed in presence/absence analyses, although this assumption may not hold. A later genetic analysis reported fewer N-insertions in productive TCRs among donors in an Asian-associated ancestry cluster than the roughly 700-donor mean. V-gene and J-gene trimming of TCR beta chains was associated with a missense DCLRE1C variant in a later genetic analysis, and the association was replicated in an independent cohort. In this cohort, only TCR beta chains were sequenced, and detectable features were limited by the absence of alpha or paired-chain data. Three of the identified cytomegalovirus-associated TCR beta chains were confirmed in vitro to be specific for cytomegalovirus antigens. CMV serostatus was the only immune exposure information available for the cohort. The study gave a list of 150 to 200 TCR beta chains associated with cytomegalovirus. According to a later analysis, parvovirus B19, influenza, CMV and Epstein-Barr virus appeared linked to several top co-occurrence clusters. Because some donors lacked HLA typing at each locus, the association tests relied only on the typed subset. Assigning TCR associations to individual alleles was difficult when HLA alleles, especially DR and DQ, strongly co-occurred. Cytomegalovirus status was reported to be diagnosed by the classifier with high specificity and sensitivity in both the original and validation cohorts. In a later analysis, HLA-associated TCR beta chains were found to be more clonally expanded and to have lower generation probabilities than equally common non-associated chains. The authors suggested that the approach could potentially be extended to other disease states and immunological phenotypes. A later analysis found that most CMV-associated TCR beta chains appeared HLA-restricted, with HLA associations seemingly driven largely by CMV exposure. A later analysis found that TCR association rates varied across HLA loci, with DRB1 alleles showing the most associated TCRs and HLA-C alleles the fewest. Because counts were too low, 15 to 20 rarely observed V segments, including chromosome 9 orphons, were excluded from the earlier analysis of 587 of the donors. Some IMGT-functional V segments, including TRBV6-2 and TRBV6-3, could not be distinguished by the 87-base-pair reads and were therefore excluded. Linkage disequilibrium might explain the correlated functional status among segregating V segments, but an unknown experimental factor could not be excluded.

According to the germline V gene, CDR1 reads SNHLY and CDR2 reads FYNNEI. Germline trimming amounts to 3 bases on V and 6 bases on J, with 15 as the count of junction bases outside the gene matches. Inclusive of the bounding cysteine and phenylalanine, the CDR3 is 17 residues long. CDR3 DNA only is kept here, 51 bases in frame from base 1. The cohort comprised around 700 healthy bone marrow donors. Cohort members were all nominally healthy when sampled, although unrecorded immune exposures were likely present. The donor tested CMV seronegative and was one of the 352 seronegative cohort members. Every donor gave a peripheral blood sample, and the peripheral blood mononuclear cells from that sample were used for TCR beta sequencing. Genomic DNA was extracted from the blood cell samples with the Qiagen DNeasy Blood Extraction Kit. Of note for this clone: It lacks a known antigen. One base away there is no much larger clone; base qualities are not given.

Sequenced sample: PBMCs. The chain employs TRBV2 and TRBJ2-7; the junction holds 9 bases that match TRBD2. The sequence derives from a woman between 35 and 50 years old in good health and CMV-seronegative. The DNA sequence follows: TGTGCCAGCAGTGATGCGGGAGGGTCCCTCACTCTACGCGAGCAGTACTTC. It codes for CASSDAGGSLTLREQYF.